This entry describes one T cell receptor beta chain. The table lists this clone with a count of one. The specificity of this receptor is unknown. One base away there is no much larger clone; base qualities are not given. In the paper's terms, the time point label means: baseline before first vaccination. Vaccinee samples came from UK trials COV001 and COV002, including a single-blind randomized controlled phase 2/3 trial of AZD1222 (ChAdOx1 nCoV-19) in healthy adults. Trial participant PBMC samples were collected at day 0 and day 28 after the second dose for TCRbeta chain sequencing. The sample is drawn from a study of T cell responses to AZD1222 COVID-19 vaccine (dated by TCRdb to the early 2020s). Describing the broader study: AZD1222 recipients given second doses at about 4 weeks or at about 12 weeks were pooled, since spike-specific TCR depth and breadth were not found to differ between the two schedules. A total of 230 to 250 trial participants underwent TCR sequencing, of whom approximately 210 received two doses of AZD1222 and some 25 received two doses of the MenACWY control vaccine. Trial participants were enrolled by age into 18-55, 56-69 and 70-plus year subgroups, with roughly 160, 29 and 62 TCR-sequenced participants respectively. Study-wide findings and limitations: No day 14 peak-response samples were available, so repertoires were characterized only after the peak T cell response. The 56-69-year group was small, and its depth increase did not reach significance, likely because of low power. Participants were mostly white British, with more females than males. The authors suggested clonal diversity may have been underestimated. Nearly half of unique spike-specific TCRs reportedly recognized epitopes outside regions mutated in the B.1.351 and B.1.1.7 variants. Vaccine-associated CD4 TCRs spanned the whole spike protein, with dominant responses in regions 160-218 and 743-854. After two AZD1222 doses, both the breadth and the depth of spike-specific TCRs were significantly higher than at day 0 and than in MenACWY recipients. Conclusions about previously exposed vaccinees are limited, since just five to seven AZD1222 recipients were seropositive for SARS-CoV-2 at baseline.

The CDR3 regions of human TCRbeta chains were analyzed by immunosequencing. The paper's data handling went like this. TCRs in the repertoires were compared against a reference library of SARS-CoV-2-specific TCRs that had been generated with the MIRA antigen-specificity platform. Breadth was defined as the fraction of unique TCRs that were SARS-CoV-2-associated, and depth was defined as the fraction of total T cells that were SARS-CoV-2-associated. Using the MIRA data, each spike-specific TCR was assigned both to the spike region to which the TCR was reactive and to a CD4 or CD8 class. Log10-transformed breadth and depth values were compared by one-way ANOVA with Sidak's multiple comparisons tests. Here the immuneACCESS table is served through TCRdb, limited to in-frame sequences with V and J called. Missing clones are a known gap in these copies; in checked studies unresolved V genes cover under half, and the rest lacks a known reason. The V and J calls and clone size come from that table; D and trimming were worked out from the DNA. The sample yields 97,000 or so clones; about four fifths were counted once. The top ten hold approximately 15% of the sample.

Trimmed from V: 5 bases; trimmed from J: 4 bases; junction bases lacking a gene match: 8. The CDR3 runs 15 residues from the cysteine to the phenylalanine. The retained sequence is limited to the CDR3, 45 bases, with the frame set at the first base. CDR1 and CDR2 were assigned from the germline V gene (reference sequence) as MNHEY and SMNVEV. The chain uses TRBV27 and TRBJ2-1; 7 junctional bases match TRBD1. The source material was peripheral blood, sampled on day 0 of AZD1222 vaccination. The clonotype was recovered from an adult in good health. The sequenced DNA is TGTGCCAGCAGTCCGTGGGGACAGTCTTACAATGAGCAGTTCTTC. Its translation reads: CASSPWGQSYNEQFF.